These T cell receptor beta chains were read from a single sample in a study of cytomegalovirus exposure and HLA in healthy donors. The assay was immunoSEQ multiplex PCR, and TCRdb's table has in-frame clones only and misses some. There are about 100,000 clones in the sample; 65% to 85% occur only once, and 2% to 2.5% lies in the top ten. Specimen: PBMCs. These receptors came from a man aged 25 to 45 in good health and CMV-seronegative. Each CDR3 is given with its conserved first and last residue. The D gene is left open where the match is weak.

TRBV9,NA,CASSTKTVHTF
TRBV4-2,TRBD2,CASSQEGLAEYNEQFF
TRBV7-6,NA,CASSPPPASGFGSRAFF
TRBV5-1,NA,CASSLPTGTQETQYF
TRBV11-2,TRBD2,CASSSGTTTYEQYF
TRBV27,NA,CASREGIGPNYGYTF
TRBV6-4,TRBD1,CASSSKQGSEQYF
TRBV30,NA,CAWSFSQGETQYF
TRBV10-1,NA,CASSEGSSYNSPLHF
TRBV28,TRBD2,CASRRRLARKSTDTQYF
TRBV6-1,TRBD2,CASSVGLADYNEQFF
TRBV6-4,TRBD1,CASTGTGGAFF
TRBV4-2,NA,CASSQTRTRSYNEQFF
TRBV28,NA,CASSLMAGGNQPQHF
TRBV7-9,NA,CASSFPFSVVHEQFF
TRBV25-1,TRBD2,CASSEPSGSSYNEQFF
TRBV29-1,NA,CSVGALNTEAFF
TRBV19,NA,CASNPGGGGESGANVLTF
TRBV10-1,TRBD1,CASSDGRTGGKLFF
TRBV30,TRBD1,CAWSVTGAGAQYF
TRBV6-5,NA,CASSYEGNGEKLFF
TRBV27,TRBD1,CASSSNTGGTEAFF
TRBV13,NA,CASSLGREMGGELFF
TRBV6-5,NA,CASSPPAGEQYF
TRBV6-5,NA,CASSYGSPGIYNEQFF